Here is one T cell receptor beta chain with its context. Its antigen is undetermined. This sample was taken from a study of cytomegalovirus exposure and HLA in healthy donors. The study's findings and limits: There were a few CMV-associated chains whose specificity for CMV antigens was confirmed in vitro. A classifier reportedly called cytomegalovirus status with high sensitivity and specificity. According to the study, 180 or so TCR beta chains were cytomegalovirus-associated.

Using immunoSEQ multiplex PCR, the repertoire was profiled, and TCRdb retains in-frame clones only, with some absent. The profile shows some 120,000 clones, roughly 86% of them singletons. Trimming removed 1 base at V and 3 bases at J, with 9 bases between. This CDR3 region has 15 residues. Germline V CDR1 and CDR2: MGHRA, YSYEKL. J is TRBJ2-2 and V is TRBV4-1; D uncertain. The receptor was derived from a man under 40 in good health and CMV-seronegative. Sequencing input: PBMCs. In DNA, the CDR3 is TGCGCCAGCAGCCAAGTGGCAGTTCACACCGGGGAGCTGTTTTTT. Its translation is CASSQVAVHTGELFF.